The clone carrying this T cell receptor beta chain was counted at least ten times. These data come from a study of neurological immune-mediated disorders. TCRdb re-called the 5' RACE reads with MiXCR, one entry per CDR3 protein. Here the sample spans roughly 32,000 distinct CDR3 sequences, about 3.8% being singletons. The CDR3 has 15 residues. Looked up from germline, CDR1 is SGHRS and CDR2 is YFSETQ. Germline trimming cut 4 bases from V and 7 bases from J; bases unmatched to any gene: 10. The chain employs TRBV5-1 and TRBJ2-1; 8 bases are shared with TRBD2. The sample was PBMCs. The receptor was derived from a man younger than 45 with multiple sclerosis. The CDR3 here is CASSLSGDVVNEQFF. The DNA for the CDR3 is TGCGCCAGCAGCCTTAGCGGGGACGTGGTGAATGAGCAGTTCTTC.